Listed here is a single T cell receptor (beta chain). Its specificity is not known. Germline V CDR1 and CDR2: GTSNPN, SVGIG (reference sequence). The CDR3 totals 12 residues. V was cut by 5 bases and J by 1 base, with 9 bases left in between. Expressed TCRB transcripts were sequenced, since all the RNA that had been isolated was reverse transcribed. The average output of naive, central memory and regulatory T cell samples was several million reads. Profiling relied on immunoSEQ multiplex PCR, and the TCRdb table lists in-frame clones only, not all of them. The sample shows under 400,000 clones, around 12% of them seen only once. The sample originates from a study of beta chain features in type 1 diabetes. Study findings and constraints: Fewer insertions but more deletions were seen at VDJ junctions in type 1 diabetes patients. Type 1 diabetes patients had moderately but significantly shorter TCRB CDR3s in all four CD4+ subsets. High-TCR-expressing cells could be over-represented by cDNA sequencing. In the patient group, naive, central memory and Treg TCRB repertoires seemed more alike than in the healthy donor group.

The V gene is TRBV30, the J gene TRBJ2-7; D is possibly TRBD2 (6 bases). Sample: naive CD4+ T cells from blood. The source of this sequence is a woman younger than 30 with type 1 diabetes. CDR3 sequence reads: CAWERESYEQYF. The CDR3 DNA reads TGTGCCTGGGAACGGGAGTCCTACGAGCAGTACTTC. Full variable domain (remainder filled in from reference TRBV30 and TRBJ2-7): SQTIHQWPATLVQPVGSPLSLECTVEGTSNPNLYWYRQAAGRGLQLLFYSVGIGQISSEVPQNLSASRPQDRQFILSSKKLLLSDSGFYLCAWERESYEQYFGPGTRLTVT.